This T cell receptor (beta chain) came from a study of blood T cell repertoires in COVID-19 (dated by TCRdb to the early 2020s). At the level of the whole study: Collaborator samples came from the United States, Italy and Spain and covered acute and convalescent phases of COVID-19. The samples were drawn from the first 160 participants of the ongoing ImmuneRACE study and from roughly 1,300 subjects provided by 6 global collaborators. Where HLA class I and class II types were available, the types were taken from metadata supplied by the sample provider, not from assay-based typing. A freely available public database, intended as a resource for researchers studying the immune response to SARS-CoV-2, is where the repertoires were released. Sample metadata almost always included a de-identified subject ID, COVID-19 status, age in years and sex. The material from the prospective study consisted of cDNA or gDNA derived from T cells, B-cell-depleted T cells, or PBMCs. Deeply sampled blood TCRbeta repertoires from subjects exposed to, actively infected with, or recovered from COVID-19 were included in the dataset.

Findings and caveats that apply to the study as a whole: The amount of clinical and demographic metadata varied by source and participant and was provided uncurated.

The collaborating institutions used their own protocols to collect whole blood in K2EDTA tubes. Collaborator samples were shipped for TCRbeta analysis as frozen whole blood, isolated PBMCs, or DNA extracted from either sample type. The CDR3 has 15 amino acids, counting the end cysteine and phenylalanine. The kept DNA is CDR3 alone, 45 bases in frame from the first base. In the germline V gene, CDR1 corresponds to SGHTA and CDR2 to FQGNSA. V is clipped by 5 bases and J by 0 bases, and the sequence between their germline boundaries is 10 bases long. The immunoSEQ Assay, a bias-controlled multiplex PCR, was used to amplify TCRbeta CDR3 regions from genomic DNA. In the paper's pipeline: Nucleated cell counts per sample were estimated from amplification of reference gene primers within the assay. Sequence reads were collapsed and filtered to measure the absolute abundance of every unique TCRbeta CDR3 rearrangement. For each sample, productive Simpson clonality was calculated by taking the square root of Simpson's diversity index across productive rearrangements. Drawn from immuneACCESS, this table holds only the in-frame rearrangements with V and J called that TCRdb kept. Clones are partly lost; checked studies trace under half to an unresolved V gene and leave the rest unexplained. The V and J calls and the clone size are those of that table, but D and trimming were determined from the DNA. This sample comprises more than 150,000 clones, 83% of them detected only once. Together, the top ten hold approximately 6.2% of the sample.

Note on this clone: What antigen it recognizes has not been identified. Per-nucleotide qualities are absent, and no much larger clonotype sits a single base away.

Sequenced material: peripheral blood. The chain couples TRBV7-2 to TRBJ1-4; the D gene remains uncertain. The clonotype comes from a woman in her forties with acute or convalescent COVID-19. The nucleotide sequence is TGTGCCAGCAGCCCCCGCGATGCAACTAATGAAAAACTGTTTTTT. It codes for CASSPRDATNEKLFF. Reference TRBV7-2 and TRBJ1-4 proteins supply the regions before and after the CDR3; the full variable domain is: GAGVSQSPSNKVTEKGKDVELRCDPISGHTALYWYRQSLGQGLEFLIYFQGNSAPDKSGLPSDRFSAERTGGSVSTLTIQRTQQEDSAVYLCASSPRDATNEKLFFGSGTQLSVL.